The entry below gives a single TCR beta chain sequence along with its context. Its matching antigen is unknown. This sample was taken from a study of graft-versus-host responses after intestinal transplantation. Overall study context: Recipients were given multivisceral, liver-intestinal, or isolated intestinal transplants.

Clones were read by immunoSEQ multiplex PCR, and TCRdb kept only the in-frame ones, dropping some. The sample includes around 87,000 clones, approximately 90% of them seen just once. CDR3 size: 12 residues. V was shortened by 5 bases and J by 2 bases, with 6 bases between the two germline ends. Germline CDR1 LNHDA, CDR2 SQIVND (reference sequence). The material was unstimulated CD8+ T cells sorted from spleen or lymph node cells, obtained before transplant. This clonotype originated in a human donor who was the organ donor for an intestinal transplant. V gene TRBV19 combines with J gene TRBJ1-1; D remains unclear. The CDR3 here is CASSPSNTEAFF. The CDR3 DNA sequence: TGTGCCAGTAGTCCATCCAACACTGAAGCTTTCTTT.